These 21 T cell receptor beta chains originate from one sample sequenced in a study of T-cell reconstitution after alpha-beta-depleted transplantation in children. As it was prepared, the TCRbeta library received unique molecular identifiers. TCRdb ran MiXCR on the PCR reads and lists one entry per CDR3 protein. The sample consists of about 900,000 distinct CDR3 sequences, about 26% of them appearing once. The material was PBMCs, mostly from graft donor cells, obtained 360 days after TCRalphabeta/CD19-depleted stem cell transplant. These receptors came from a boy under three years old who had a stem cell transplant for SCID, so the T cells may come from the graft donor.

J is TRBJ2-3 and V is TRBV20-1; 10 bases match TRBD1. Trimming removed 3 bases from V and 5 bases from J; junction bases left unmatched: 8. This CDR3 has 15 residues. Germline V CDR1 and CDR2: DFQATT, SNEGSKA (reference sequence). The CDR3 nucleotides are TGCAGTGCTAGCTGGCAGGGGACAGGGGAAGATACGCAGTATTTT. The encoded protein is CSASWQGTGEDTQYF.

The chain links TRBV2 to TRBJ2-5; TRBD1 might be the D (6 bases). The CDR3 covers 14 residues. Germline CDR1 reads SNHLY; CDR2 reads FYNNEI. V shed 6 bases and J shed 5 bases, with 16 bases lying between them. CDR3 sequence reads: CASSGPGARETQYF. Here the CDR3 DNA reads TGTGCCAGCAGCGGACCAGGGGCGCGGGAGACCCAGTACTTC.

There are a few counts of this clonotype. The chain recombines TRBV12-3 or TRBV12-4 with TRBJ2-1, with 9 bases that match TRBD2. Losses at the gene ends were 1 base for V and 6 bases for J; bases not matched to a gene: 4. This CDR3 has 15 residues. DNA of the CDR3: TGTGCCAGCAGTTTAGAAGGCGGGGGGGCCAATGAGCAGTTCTTC. This translates into CASSLEGGGANEQFF.

The rearrangement uses TRBV20-1 and TRBJ2-5, with a weak D call TRBD1 (6 bases). The CDR3 has 13 amino acids. Trimming removed 6 bases from V and 2 bases from J, with 13 bases in between. Germline values: CDR1 DFQATT, CDR2 SNEGSKA (reference sequence). CDR3 protein: CSAPGALQETQYF. DNA of the CDR3: TGCAGTGCCCCAGGGGCCCTTCAAGAGACCCAGTACTTC.

V usage is TRBV28 and J usage is TRBJ2-1; 9 bases map to TRBD2. Trimming at V came to 1 base and at J to 4 bases, leaving 5 bases not matched to a gene. The CDR3 loop spans 16 amino acids. Germline-derived CDR1 and CDR2 are MDHEN and SYDVKM. The CDR3 coding sequence is TGTGCCAGCAGTTTATCCTTGACTAGCGGATACAATGAGCAGTTCTTC. Translated: CASSLSLTSGYNEQFF.

There are a few counts of this clonotype. The V call is TRBV29-1, the J call TRBJ1-2; D remains ambiguous. Germline values: CDR1 SQVTM, CDR2 ANQGSEA. V gave up 0 bases and J gave up 4 bases, with 18 bases separating them. CDR3 length: 16 amino acids. DNA for the CDR3: TGCAGCGTTGAAGATCCCACAGCGCCTAGGATCTATGGCTACACCTTC. Encoded protein: CSVEDPTAPRIYGYTF.

In its sample, this clonotype was seen a few times. The CDR3 protein is CASSLFTNTEAFF. In nucleotides, the CDR3 is TGTGCCAGCAGCTTGTTCACGAACACTGAAGCTTTCTTT. The chain uses TRBV11-2 and TRBJ1-1, with D unclear. Trimming took 3 bases from V and 1 from J, leaving 6 bases between them. The CDR3 runs 13 residues. The germline CDR1 and CDR2 sequences are SGHAT and FQNNGV.

This clonotype turned up a few times. The gene calls are TRBV7-9 and TRBJ1-4; D remains unclear. Trimming stripped 1 base from V and 5 bases from J, with 8 bases between. Germline assignment: CDR1 SEHNR and CDR2 FQNEAQ (reference sequence). This CDR3 region has 14 residues. In DNA, the CDR3 is TGTGCCAGCAGCTTAGACCCGGGGAATGAAAAACTGTTTTTT. It is translated as CASSLDPGNEKLFF.

There are a few counts of this clonotype. This chain's CDR3 is CASSLLGGGSTDTQYF. CDR3 sequence (DNA): TGCGCCAGCAGCTTGTTGGGCGGGGGGAGCACAGATACGCAGTATTTT. The chain couples TRBV5-1 to TRBJ2-3, with 8 nucleotides matching TRBD2. With 1 base clipped from V and 0 bases from J, the junction kept 4 bases outside the gene matches. The CDR3 runs 16 residues. Germline-derived CDR1 and CDR2 are SGHRS and YFSETQ.

This chain connects TRBV27 to TRBJ2-3; 12 bases line up with TRBD2. Trimming cost V 6 bases and J 6 bases; bases outside gene matches: 10. There are 16 residues in the CDR3. The germline gives CDR1 MNHEY, CDR2 SMNVEV (reference sequence). CDR3 in DNA: TGTGCCAGCAGCTTTCAACTAGCGGGGGGCGGGGATACGCAGTATTTT. This gives the protein CASSFQLAGGGDTQYF.

This clonotype appeared a few times. This chain joins TRBV12-3 or TRBV12-4 and TRBJ2-1, with 7 bases lining up with TRBD2. The CDR3 totals 15 residues. Trimming at V came to 3 bases and at J to 4 bases, leaving 6 bases not matched to a gene. This chain's CDR3 is CASSFLAAFYNEQFF. The CDR3 nucleotides are TGTGCCAGCAGTTTTCTAGCGGCCTTTTACAATGAGCAGTTCTTC.

This clonotype was picked up one time. The gene calls are TRBV12-3 or TRBV12-4 and TRBJ1-2, with D maybe TRBD1 (5 bases). V gave up 2 bases and J gave up 7 bases, with 8 bases separating them. There are 12 residues in the CDR3. CDR3 amino acids: CASSLRGFGYTF. Here the CDR3 DNA reads TGTGCCAGCAGTTTAAGGGGATTTGGCTACACCTTC.

This clonotype was seen a few times. The rearrangement joins TRBV7-2 to TRBJ2-3; 9 bases are a match to TRBD2. CDR3 length: 16 residues. J was trimmed by 0 bases and V by 2 bases; bases with no gene match: 3. Germline V gives CDR1 SGHTA, CDR2 FQGNSA. The CDR3 nucleotides are TGTGCCAGCAGCTTAATAGCGGGGGTCAGCACAGATACGCAGTATTTT. Translation: CASSLIAGVSTDTQYF.

V is TRBV28 and J is TRBJ2-3; tentatively, D is TRBD2 (7 bases). The germline CDR1 and CDR2 sequences are MDHEN and SYDVKM. Trimming took off 6 bases at V and 2 bases at J, with 21 bases between the two ends. The CDR3 length is 17 residues. This chain's CDR3 is CASRGGLVGGYTDTQYF. The CDR3 bases are TGTGCCAGCAGGGGGGGGCTAGTGGGGGGATACACAGATACGCAGTATTTT.

The chain recombines TRBV6-5 with TRBJ2-2; 8 nucleotides align to TRBD2. The germline gives CDR1 MNHEY, CDR2 SVGAGI. J was trimmed by 4 bases and V by 2 bases; bases with no gene match: 15. This CDR3 has 19 residues. Here the CDR3 DNA reads TGTGCCAGCAGTTACGGGCCCCCGGGACTAGAGAGATCCACCGGGGAGCTGTTTTTT. Its translation is CASSYGPPGLERSTGELFF.

This clonotype was counted between two and nine times. The CDR3 DNA reads TGTGCCAGCAGCTCCCCAAATATGGCGACTAGCGGGGGGGTCTATGAGCAGTTCTTC. It translates to CASSSPNMATSGGVYEQFF. This sequence joins TRBV11-2 and TRBJ2-1; 14 nucleotides align to TRBD2. This CDR3 has 19 residues. Germline CDR1 reads SGHAT; CDR2 reads FQNNGV. V dropped 4 bases and J dropped 8; count of bases not matched to a gene: 16.

V gene TRBV20-1 combines with J gene TRBJ2-3; D possibly corresponds to TRBD2 (7 bases). Trimming shortened V by 1 base and J by 3 bases, and 11 bases separated the two germline ends. Germline CDR1 DFQATT, CDR2 SNEGSKA (reference sequence). The CDR3 totals 14 residues. In DNA form, the CDR3 reads TGCAGTGCTAGAGGGGGGGGGCCTACAGATACGCAGTATTTT. This gives the protein CSARGGGPTDTQYF.

The V and J genes are TRBV10-3 and TRBJ2-1; a weak D match, TRBD1 (5 bases). The V and J ends lost 4 bases and 0 bases respectively, with 10 bases between them. Germline CDR1 and CDR2: ENHRY and SYGVKD. There are 15 residues in the CDR3. The CDR3 loop reads CAISGDSRSYNEQFF. DNA of the CDR3: TGTGCCATCAGTGGAGACAGCCGCTCCTACAATGAGCAGTTCTTC.

This clonotype was observed many times. The chain is built from TRBV4-1 and TRBJ2-1; D is unresolved. The CDR3 loop spans 13 amino acids. Germline V gene lookup returns CDR1 MGHRA and CDR2 YSYEKL. V shed 2 bases and J shed 6 bases, with 8 bases lying between them. In DNA, the CDR3 is TGCGCCAGCAGCCAAAGCCATCTCAATGAGCAGTTCTTC. This sequence encodes CASSQSHLNEQFF.

J is TRBJ2-7 and V is TRBV7-3, with D possibly being TRBD1 (6 bases). V was cut by 5 bases and J by 0 bases, with 14 bases left in between. The germline V gene has CDR1 SGHTA and CDR2 FQGTGA. This CDR3 is 15 amino acids long. This chain's CDR3 is CASSPGTPYSYEQYF. CDR3 DNA: TGTGCCAGCAGCCCCGGGACACCGTACTCCTACGAGCAGTACTTC. Together with reference TRBV7-3 and TRBJ2-7, the CDR3 gives the full variable domain: GAGVSQTPSNKVTEKGKYVELRCDPISGHTALYWYRQSLGQGPEFLIYFQGTGAADDSGLPNDRFFAVRPEGSVSTLKIQRTERGDSAVYLCASSPGTPYSYEQYFGPGTRLTVT.

This chain joins TRBV18 and TRBJ1-1; no clear D. There are 15 residues in the CDR3. From germline, CDR1 is KGHSH and CDR2 LQKENI. V lost 1 base and J 0 bases, leaving 9 bases between the germline ends. CDR3: CASSPQREMNTEAFF. In nucleotides, the CDR3 is TGTGCCAGCTCACCACAACGGGAAATGAACACTGAAGCTTTCTTT.